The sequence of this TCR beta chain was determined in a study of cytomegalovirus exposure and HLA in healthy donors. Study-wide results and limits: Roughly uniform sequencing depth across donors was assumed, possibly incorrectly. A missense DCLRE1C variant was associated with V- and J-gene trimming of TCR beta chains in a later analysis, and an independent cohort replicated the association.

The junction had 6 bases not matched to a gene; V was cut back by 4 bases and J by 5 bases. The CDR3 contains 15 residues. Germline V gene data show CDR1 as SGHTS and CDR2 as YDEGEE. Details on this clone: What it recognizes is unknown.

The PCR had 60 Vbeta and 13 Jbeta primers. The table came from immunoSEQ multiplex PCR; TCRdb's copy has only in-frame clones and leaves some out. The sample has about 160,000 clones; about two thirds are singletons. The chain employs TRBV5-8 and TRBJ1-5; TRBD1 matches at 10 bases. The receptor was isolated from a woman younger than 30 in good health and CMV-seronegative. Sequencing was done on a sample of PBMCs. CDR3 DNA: TGTGCCAGCAGCCCCTTGGGACAGGGGCATCAGCCCCAGCATTTT. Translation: CASSPLGQGHQPQHF.